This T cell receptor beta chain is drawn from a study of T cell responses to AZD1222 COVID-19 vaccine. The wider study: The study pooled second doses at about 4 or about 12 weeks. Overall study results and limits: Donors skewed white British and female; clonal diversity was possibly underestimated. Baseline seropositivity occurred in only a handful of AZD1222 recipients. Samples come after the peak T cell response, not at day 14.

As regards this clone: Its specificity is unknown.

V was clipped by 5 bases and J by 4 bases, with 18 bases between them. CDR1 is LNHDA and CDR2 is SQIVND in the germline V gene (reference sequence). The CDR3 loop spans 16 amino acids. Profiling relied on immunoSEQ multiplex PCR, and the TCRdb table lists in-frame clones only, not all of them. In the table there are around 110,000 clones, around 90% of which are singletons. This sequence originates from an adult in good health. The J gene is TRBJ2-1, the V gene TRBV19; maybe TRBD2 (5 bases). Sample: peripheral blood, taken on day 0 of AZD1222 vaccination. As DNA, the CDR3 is TGTGCCAGTAGTTTATCAGCGGACCGATCTTACAATGAGCAGTTCTTC. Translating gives CASSLSADRSYNEQFF.